One and the same sample provided the 9 T cell receptor beta chains below, sequenced in a study of post-analysis software for immune sequencing data. General observations from the study: Roughly 5 TRBV segments, TRBV5-6, TRBV5-1 and TRBV20-1 among them, were found more frequent in patients than controls.

No antigen has been identified for these receptors. Unique molecular identifiers had been added to the TCR beta cDNA libraries. TCRdb fed the PCR reads into MiXCR, producing one record per CDR3 protein. The sample has 740,000 or so distinct CDR3 sequences, 53% seen once; the top ten hold approximately 4.4%. Material for sequencing was blood. The origin of the receptors is a girl between 5 and 17 years old with multiple sclerosis.

This clonotype was found a few times. The chain uses TRBV12-3 or TRBV12-4 and TRBJ2-5; a weak D match, TRBD2 (6 bases). V shed 5 bases and J shed 1 base, with 11 bases lying between them. The CDR3 contains 14 residues. DNA for the CDR3: TGTGCCAGCAGTCCACGCGGGGTCCAAGAGACCCAGTACTTC. Protein sequence: CASSPRGVQETQYF.

The chain combines TRBV2 with TRBJ2-7, with D possibly being TRBD1 (6 bases). The CDR3 consists of 14 residues. The V end lost 5 bases, the J end lost 12 bases, and 23 bases lay between the germline ends. The V gene's germline CDR1 is SNHLY and CDR2 FYNNEI. CDR3 residues: CASSHDRTQNIRYF. As DNA, the CDR3 is TGTGCCAGCAGTCATGACAGGACCCAAAACATTCGGTACTTC.

This clonotype appeared a few times. The CDR3 loop reads CASRQGARGEQYF. DNA of the CDR3: TGTGCCAGCAGACAGGGGGCGCGCGGCGAGCAGTACTTC. The chain links TRBV6-5 to TRBJ2-7; 9 bases align to TRBD1. With 6 bases clipped from V and 6 bases from J, the junction kept 6 bases outside the gene matches. Looked up from germline, CDR1 is MNHEY and CDR2 is SVGAGI. The CDR3 totals 13 residues.

This clonotype was seen more than once but under ten times. The chain's CDR3 is CASSSPDISYEQYF. The CDR3 DNA is TGTGCCAGCAGCTCCCCGGACATATCCTACGAGCAGTACTTC. The chain has TRBV13 and TRBJ2-7; a weak D match, TRBD1 (5 bases). From germline, CDR1 is PRHDT and CDR2 FYEKMQ (reference sequence). V lost 4 bases and J lost 1, with 11 bases in between. The CDR3 runs 14 residues.

This chain connects TRBV7-2 to TRBJ2-3; TRBD2 matches 11 bases. The CDR3 contains 20 residues. V dropped 1 base and J dropped 0; count of bases not matched to a gene: 12. Germline loops: CDR1 SGHTA, CDR2 FQGNSA. The CDR3 is CASSLVRLLAGEGSTDTQYF. The CDR3 nucleotides read TGTGCCAGCAGCTTAGTGAGGCTACTAGCGGGAGAAGGTAGCACAGATACGCAGTATTTT.

The gene calls are TRBV7-3 and TRBJ2-1; TRBD2 agrees at 9 bases. The closer fit of TRBJ2-5 to the DNA end suggests the J call may be wrong. This CDR3 has 14 amino acids. Germline CDR1 reads SGHTA; CDR2 reads FQGTGA. This CDR3 reads CASSFVSGSGAQYF. The CDR3 nucleotides are TGTGCCAGCAGCTTTGTTAGCGGGAGCGGAGCCCAGTACTTC.

This clonotype was counted a few times. This chain links TRBV7-9 with TRBJ1-5; D may be TRBD1 (6 bases). The CDR3 spans 16 residues. Germline V gene data show CDR1 as SEHNR and CDR2 as FQNEAQ (reference sequence). The germline V and J ends were trimmed by 6 bases and 6 bases, with 21 bases remaining between them. The CDR3: CASSPDGGALGQPQHF. The CDR3 bases are TGTGCCAGCAGTCCGGACGGGGGGGCGCTGGGTCAGCCCCAGCATTTT.

V is TRBV18 and J is TRBJ2-7; 8 bases match TRBD1. Germline V gene lookup returns CDR1 KGHSH and CDR2 LQKENI. V was clipped by 5 bases and J by 5 bases; unmatched bases: 5. This CDR3 has 13 residues. Written as DNA, the CDR3 is TGTGCCAGCTCAACGGACAGGGTCAACGAGCAGTACTTC. Its protein is CASSTDRVNEQYF.

The chain uses TRBV7-9 and TRBJ2-7; TRBD1 might be the D (6 bases). Deletions cut 5 bases from V and 6 bases from J, with 11 bases between. The V gene's germline CDR1 is SEHNR and CDR2 FQNEAQ (reference sequence). CDR3 length: 12 amino acids. The CDR3 region is CASSTQGSEQYF. In DNA, the CDR3 is TGTGCCAGCAGCACACAGGGTAGCGAGCAGTACTTC.